These T cell receptor beta chains were read from a single sample in a study of chemoradiotherapy in HPV16-positive cancers. Profiled with immunoSEQ multiplex PCR; TCRdb holds only in-frame clones, not every one. The table has 30,000 to 40,000 clones, 89% seen once; the top ten hold over 3%. The source was blood, collected from a patient who underwent chemoradiotherapy. The receptors come from a human donor with HPV-associated anogenital cancer. Each CDR3 is given with its conserved first and last residue. A D gene is named only where the DNA matches it firmly. The size of a clone is reported for some rows only, either as once, few or many, or as a class for expanded clones.

abundance: -
d_gene: -
v_gene: TRBV6-5
j_gene: TRBJ1-2
CDR3aa: CASSSSGAVIYGYTF
CDR3nt: TGTGCCAGCAGTTCATCAGGGGCGGTGATCTATGGCTACACCTTC

abundance: -
d_gene: -
v_gene: TRBV4-2
j_gene: TRBJ1-1
CDR3aa: CASSLEPQEDTEAFF
CDR3nt: TGTGCCAGCAGCCTAGAACCACAGGAAGACACTGAAGCTTTCTTT

abundance: -
d_gene: -
v_gene: TRBV15
j_gene: TRBJ1-5
CDR3aa: CATSRGGGSNQPQHF
CDR3nt: TGTGCCACCAGCAGGGGCGGGGGGAGCAATCAGCCCCAGCATTTT

abundance: -
d_gene: -
v_gene: TRBV19
j_gene: TRBJ2-3
CDR3aa: CASSPGLNTDTQYF
CDR3nt: TGTGCCAGTAGTCCGGGACTGAACACAGATACGCAGTATTTT

abundance: -
d_gene: TRBD1
v_gene: TRBV7-2
j_gene: TRBJ2-5
CDR3aa: CASSPRQGSWETQYF
CDR3nt: TGTGCCAGCAGCCCCCGACAGGGAAGTTGGGAGACCCAGTACTTC

abundance: few
d_gene: -
v_gene: TRBV7-2
j_gene: TRBJ2-5
CDR3aa: CASSLGYVQYF
CDR3nt: TGTGCCAGCAGCTTGGGCTACGTCCAGTACTTC

abundance: -
d_gene: TRBD2
v_gene: TRBV4-2
j_gene: TRBJ2-7
CDR3aa: CASSQEREPYEQYF
CDR3nt: TGTGCCAGCAGCCAAGAGCGGGAGCCCTACGAGCAGTACTTC

abundance: -
d_gene: -
v_gene: TRBV6-5
j_gene: TRBJ1-4
CDR3aa: CASSAGANEKLFF
CDR3nt: TGTGCCAGCTCAGCAGGGGCAAATGAAAAACTGTTTTTT

abundance: -
d_gene: -
v_gene: TRBV5-5
j_gene: TRBJ1-5
CDR3aa: CATSMGSNQPQHF
CDR3nt: TGTGCCACGTCAATGGGGAGCAATCAGCCCCAGCATTTT

abundance: -
d_gene: -
v_gene: TRBV11-2
j_gene: TRBJ1-2
CDR3aa: CASSNLNYGYTF
CDR3nt: TGTGCCAGCAGCAACCTTAACTATGGCTACACCTTC

abundance: -
d_gene: -
v_gene: TRBV5-6
j_gene: TRBJ1-2
CDR3aa: CASSLEGFGYTF
CDR3nt: TGTGCCAGCAGCTTGGAGGGATTTGGCTACACCTTC

abundance: -
d_gene: -
v_gene: TRBV5-4
j_gene: TRBJ2-1
CDR3aa: CASSLRLGSGDEQFF
CDR3nt: TGTGCCAGCAGCTTGCGGCTAGGTTCCGGGGATGAGCAGTTCTTC

abundance: -
d_gene: -
v_gene: TRBV18
j_gene: TRBJ2-3
CDR3aa: CASSPTHTDTQYF
CDR3nt: TGTGCCAGCTCACCGACACACACAGATACGCAGTATTTT

abundance: -
d_gene: TRBD1
v_gene: TRBV7-9
j_gene: TRBJ1-2
CDR3aa: CASSSGQGQGYTF
CDR3nt: TGTGCCAGCAGCTCCGGACAGGGGCAAGGCTACACCTTC

abundance: -
d_gene: TRBD1
v_gene: TRBV25-1
j_gene: TRBJ2-7
CDR3aa: CASSPARDRAEQYF
CDR3nt: TGTGCCAGCAGTCCGGCCAGGGACAGGGCCGAGCAGTACTTC

abundance: -
d_gene: -
v_gene: TRBV4-2
j_gene: TRBJ2-7
CDR3aa: CASSQATTNYEQYF
CDR3nt: TGTGCCAGCAGCCAAGCGACAACCAACTACGAGCAGTACTTC

abundance: -
d_gene: -
v_gene: TRBV6-5
j_gene: TRBJ2-7
CDR3aa: CASIPAGRSYEQYF
CDR3nt: TGTGCCAGCATTCCAGCTGGGAGATCCTACGAGCAGTACTTC

abundance: -
d_gene: TRBD1
v_gene: TRBV2
j_gene: TRBJ1-1
CDR3aa: CASSVQGTENTEAFF
CDR3nt: TGTGCCAGCAGCGTACAGGGGACGGAGAACACTGAAGCTTTCTTT

abundance: -
d_gene: TRBD1
v_gene: TRBV19
j_gene: TRBJ1-2
CDR3aa: CASTTGVVGLNYGYTF
CDR3nt: TGTGCCAGTACAACAGGGGTAGTTGGTCTTAACTATGGCTACACCTTC

abundance: -
d_gene: -
v_gene: TRBV19
j_gene: TRBJ2-7
CDR3aa: CASSISHSYYEQYF
CDR3nt: TGTGCCAGTAGTATTTCTCACTCTTACTACGAGCAGTACTTC

abundance: -
d_gene: TRBD2
v_gene: TRBV6-5
j_gene: TRBJ2-3
CDR3aa: CASRLAGVTDTQYF
CDR3nt: TGTGCCAGCAGGCTAGCGGGGGTAACAGATACGCAGTATTTT

abundance: -
d_gene: TRBD1
v_gene: TRBV30
j_gene: TRBJ2-7
CDR3aa: CAVIFRDQGVYEQYF
CDR3nt: TGTGCCGTAATTTTCCGGGACCAGGGGGTCTACGAGCAGTACTTC

abundance: -
d_gene: TRBD2
v_gene: TRBV6-6
j_gene: TRBJ2-3
CDR3aa: CASSRPSGRADDTQYF
CDR3nt: TGTGCCAGCAGTCGACCCAGCGGGAGGGCCGACGATACGCAGTATTTT

abundance: -
d_gene: -
v_gene: TRBV9
j_gene: TRBJ1-3
CDR3aa: CASSVERAGNTIYF
CDR3nt: TGTGCCAGCAGCGTAGAAAGGGCTGGAAACACCATATATTTT